A selection of T cell receptor beta chains follows, all from one sample in a study of blood T cell repertoires in COVID-19. Method: immunoSEQ multiplex PCR; TCRdb's copy keeps in-frame clones and lacks some. The sample lists 200,000 to 250,000 clones; about 80% were seen once. Sequenced material: peripheral blood. The origin of the receptors is an older man with acute or convalescent COVID-19. The CDR3 runs from the conserved cysteine through the conserved F or W. D genes are given only for firm matches. Rows may omit the clone size; those that give it use once, few, many or a size class.

V	size	D	J	CDR3	DNA
TRBV30	.	TRBD1	TRBJ2-2	CAWNRGLNTGELFF	TGTGCCTGGAACAGGGGGCTGAACACCGGGGAGCTGTTTTTT
TRBV6-5	.	.	TRBJ1-4	CASSYQGAGEKLFF	TGTGCCAGCAGTTACCAGGGCGCCGGGGAAAAACTGTTTTTT
TRBV5-8	.	.	TRBJ2-7	CASSFLAGGKEQYF	TGTGCCAGCAGCTTTTTGGCAGGGGGGAAGGAGCAGTACTTC
TRBV6-6	.	TRBD1	TRBJ1-2	CASKTGAGDYTF	TGTGCCAGCAAAACAGGGGCCGGCGACTACACCTTC
TRBV18	.	.	TRBJ1-4	CASSPGRNSPTNEKLFF	TGTGCCAGCTCACCAGGCCGAAACAGCCCAACTAATGAAAAACTGTTTTTT
TRBV3-1/TRBV3-2	.	TRBD1	TRBJ2-2	CASNSKGATGELFF	TGTGCCAGCAACTCAAAGGGGGCCACCGGGGAGCTGTTTTTT
TRBV11-3	few	.	TRBJ2-1	CASSYPSVAGYHDEQFF	TGTGCCAGCAGCTACCCCTCGGTTGCGGGGTATCACGACGAGCAGTTCTTC
TRBV5-1	once	TRBD1	TRBJ1-1	CASSSGQSEVAFF	TGCGCCAGCAGCTCGGGACAGTCCGAAGTAGCTTTCTTT
TRBV18	.	.	TRBJ1-3	CASSGGALLSGNTIYF	TGTGCCAGCTCAGGCGGGGCCCTACTCTCTGGAAACACCATATATTTT
TRBV7-3	few	TRBD1	TRBJ2-5	CASSRRGRGETQYF	TGTGCCAGCTCCCGCAGGGGGCGCGGGGAGACCCAGTACTTC
TRBV18	.	TRBD1	TRBJ2-7	CASSPRTGENEQYF	TGTGCCAGCTCACCCAGGACAGGGGAGAACGAGCAGTACTTC
TRBV24-1	.	.	TRBJ2-1	CATSDTGSGYEQFF	TGTGCCACCAGTGATACGGGATCGGGATATGAGCAGTTCTTC
TRBV7-9	few	TRBD1	TRBJ1-4	CASSPQKPRGHEKLFF	TGTGCCAGCAGCCCTCAGAAGCCAAGGGGGCACGAAAAACTGTTTTTT
TRBV6-5	.	TRBD1	TRBJ2-1	CASSYPGTGENEQFF	TGTGCCAGCAGTTACCCCGGGACAGGGGAGAATGAGCAGTTCTTC
TRBV24-1	once	.	TRBJ2-7	CATSDRAVNEQYF	TGTGCCACCAGTGACAGGGCTGTTAACGAGCAGTACTTC
TRBV24-1	.	.	TRBJ2-2	CATSDLVGGLGTGELFF	TGTGCCACCAGTGATTTGGTTGGGGGCCTCGGCACCGGGGAGCTGTTTTTT
TRBV2	.	.	TRBJ2-7	CASSKQGLGDEQYF	TGTGCCAGCAGTAAACAGGGCTTGGGAGACGAGCAGTACTTC
TRBV18	.	.	TRBJ1-5	CASSPKSETGDDSNQPQHF	TGTGCCAGCTCACCAAAGTCCGAGACGGGGGATGATAGCAATCAGCCCCAGCATTTT
TRBV5-1	.	TRBD1	TRBJ2-2	CASSSLGQANTGELFF	TGCGCCAGCAGCTCACTGGGACAGGCGAACACCGGGGAGCTGTTTTTT
TRBV6-6	.	TRBD1	TRBJ1-2	CASRGDRYPTPYGYTF	TGTGCCAGCAGGGGGGACAGGTACCCTACTCCATATGGCTACACCTTC
TRBV19	.	.	TRBJ2-3	CASSFGTYTDTQYF	TGTGCCAGTAGTTTTGGGACTTACACAGATACGCAGTATTTT
TRBV5-6	.	.	TRBJ1-6	CASSSYNRVYNSPLHF	TGTGCCAGCAGCTCCTATAACAGGGTCTATAATTCACCCCTCCACTTT
TRBV2	.	.	TRBJ2-1	CASNQEGPEQFF	TGTGCCAGCAACCAGGAGGGCCCTGAGCAGTTCTTC
TRBV30	.	.	TRBJ2-5	CAWSVQETQYF	TGTGCCTGGAGTGTACAGGAGACCCAGTACTTC
TRBV7-9	.	.	TRBJ1-6	CASSLALSNSPLHF	TGTGCCAGCAGCTTAGCGCTGAGTAATTCACCCCTCCACTTT
TRBV4-1	.	TRBD2	TRBJ2-1	CASSQRALAGNEQFF	TGCGCCAGCAGCCAAAGGGCGCTAGCGGGCAATGAGCAGTTCTTC
TRBV4-1	.	.	TRBJ1-5	CASSQDTGRSNQPQHF	TGCGCCAGCAGCCAAGATACAGGGAGAAGCAATCAGCCCCAGCATTTT
TRBV18	.	TRBD2	TRBJ2-7	CASSPTSGLYEQYF	TGTGCCAGCTCCCCGACTAGCGGACTCTACGAGCAGTACTTC
TRBV5-4	.	TRBD1	TRBJ1-2	CASSSGTENYGYTF	TGTGCCAGCAGCTCCGGGACAGAAAACTATGGCTACACCTTC
TRBV3-1/TRBV3-2	.	.	TRBJ2-1	CASSQDLAGSYNEQFF	TGTGCCAGCAGCCAAGATCTGGCAGGGTCATACAATGAGCAGTTCTTC
TRBV4-1	.	.	TRBJ1-1	CASSQVGGRDPEAFF	TGCGCCAGCAGCCAAGTAGGGGGAAGGGATCCTGAAGCTTTCTTT
TRBV7-9	.	TRBD1	TRBJ1-4	CASSPGQGWGNEKLFF	TGTGCCAGCAGCCCCGGACAGGGATGGGGTAATGAAAAACTGTTTTTT